This TCR beta chain was captured in a study of blood T cell repertoires in COVID-19. Turning to the study itself: Sample material is recorded as cDNA or gDNA derived from T cells, B-cell-depleted T cells, or PBMCs.

Clones were read by immunoSEQ multiplex PCR, and TCRdb kept only the in-frame ones, dropping some. The repertoire has about 110,000 clones, around 90% of them found once; the top ten carry about 1%. CDR1 and CDR2 from the germline V gene are SGHTA and FQGNSA. J lost 2 bases, V lost 5 bases, and 5 bases had no gene match. The CDR3 has 15 residues. The clonotype originates from a human donor in a cohort sampled during active COVID-19. The sequencing input was peripheral blood. The V and J genes are TRBV7-2 and TRBJ2-5; the match to TRBD2 covers 10 bases. The CDR3 is CASSRRTSGQETQYF. In nucleotides, the CDR3 is TGTGCCAGCAGCCGTAGGACTAGCGGTCAAGAGACCCAGTACTTC.